What follows are 20 T cell receptor beta chains derived from one specimen sequenced in a study of blood T cell repertoires in COVID-19. The method was immunoSEQ multiplex PCR; TCRdb's version includes in-frame clones alone and lacks a portion of them. The data hold 65,000 or so clones, with approximately 75% observed a single time. The source material was peripheral blood. The receptors here all came from a man older than 75 with acute or convalescent COVID-19.

This clone was observed a single time. The chain combines TRBV11-3 with TRBJ2-1, with 13 bases that match TRBD2. This CDR3 has 16 residues. The trim removed 4 bases at V and 4 bases at J, leaving 4 bases unmatched. In germline, CDR1 is SGHNT, CDR2 YENEEA. The CDR3 loop is CASSSRLAGGYNEQFF. In nucleotides, the CDR3 is TGTGCCAGCAGCTCCAGACTAGCGGGGGGTTACAATGAGCAGTTCTTC.

The chain combines TRBV7-9 with TRBJ1-1; D remains ambiguous. Trimming left V 0 bases short and J 1 base short, with 6 bases between. Germline V CDR1 and CDR2: SEHNR, FQNEAQ (reference sequence). The CDR3 covers 14 residues. The CDR3 here is CASSLANGNTEAFF. In DNA form, the CDR3 reads TGTGCCAGCAGCTTAGCGAACGGGAACACTGAAGCTTTCTTT. The complete variable domain, with remaining parts taken from reference TRBV7-9 and TRBJ1-1, reads DTGVSQNPRHKITKRGQNVTFRCDPISEHNRLYWYRQTLGQGPEFLTYFQNEAQLEKSRLLSDRFSAERPKGSFSTLEIQRTEQGDSAMYLCASSLANGNTEAFFGQGTRLTVV.

The genes are TRBV3-1 (or the pseudogene TRBV3-2) and TRBJ1-6; the D gene is possibly TRBD1 (6 bases). Trimming took 6 bases from V and 2 from J, leaving 8 bases between them. The CDR3 runs 14 residues. Germline V lookup: CDR1 LGHDT, CDR2 YNNKEL (reference sequence). CDR3 DNA sequence: TGTGCCAGCAGAAGGGGGACCTATAATTCACCCCTCCACTTT. This sequence encodes CASRRGTYNSPLHF.

This chain joins TRBV12-3 or TRBV12-4 and TRBJ1-2; 8 bases align to TRBD1. J was trimmed by 7 bases and V by 4 bases; bases with no gene match: 5. The CDR3 has 13 amino acids. The chain's CDR3 is CASSSRTGLGYTF. The CDR3 DNA is TGTGCCAGCAGTTCCCGGACAGGGCTTGGCTACACCTTC.

The chain links TRBV5-1 to TRBJ1-4; possibly TRBD1 for D (6 bases). This CDR3 is 15 amino acids long. Germline-derived CDR1 and CDR2 are SGHRS and YFSETQ. Trimming shortened V by 4 bases and J by 3 bases, and 13 bases separated the two germline ends. The CDR3 here is CASSDTGSANEKLFF. CDR3 DNA sequence: TGCGCCAGCAGCGATACAGGGTCGGCTAATGAAAAACTGTTTTTT.

J is TRBJ2-5 and V is TRBV5-1, with 8 bases aligning to TRBD1. CDR3 size: 15 residues. CDR1 and CDR2 (germline): SGHRS, YFSETQ. Unmatched junction bases numbered 10, after V lost 5 bases and J lost 4 bases. In nucleotides, the CDR3 is TGCGCCAGCAGACATACCGGAGGACAGGGAGAGACCCAGTACTTC. It yields the protein CASRHTGGQGETQYF.

This clone has just one count. This chain joins TRBV18 and TRBJ2-3; D is possibly TRBD2 (5 bases). This CDR3 contains 19 residues. Germline-derived CDR1 and CDR2 are KGHSH and LQKENI. Trimming left V 2 bases short and J 7 bases short, with 28 bases between. The CDR3 nucleotides are TGTGCCAGCTCACCAACCCAAGGCCCTAGCCACACATACACGAATACGCAGTATTTT. Translating gives CASSPTQGPSHTYTNTQYF. Using reference TRBV18 and TRBJ2-3 for the parts outside the CDR3, the full variable domain is NAGVMQNPRHLVRRRGQEARLRCSPMKGHSHVYWYRQLPEEGLKFMVYLQKENIIDESGMPKERFSAEFPKEGPSILRIQQVVRGDSAAYFCASSPTQGPSHTYTNTQYFGPGTRLTVL.

The V call is TRBV20-1, the J call TRBJ2-7, with TRBD2 matching 10 bases. CDR1 and CDR2 from the germline V gene are DFQATT and SNEGSKA (reference sequence). The CDR3 totals 15 residues. V was clipped by 3 bases and J by 5 bases; unmatched bases: 10. The CDR3 protein is CSASHQLAGGDEQYF. The CDR3, as DNA: TGCAGTGCTAGTCATCAGTTAGCGGGGGGAGACGAGCAGTACTTC.

This chain connects TRBV4-2 to TRBJ2-3; TRBD2 might be the D (5 bases). Deletions cut 2 bases from V and 6 bases from J, with 15 bases between. CDR1 and CDR2 from the germline V gene are LGHNA and YNFKEQ. The CDR3 covers 15 residues. The CDR3 protein is CASSQRDPKRDTQYF. The CDR3 nucleotides read TGTGCCAGCAGCCAACGAGACCCCAAGCGGGATACGCAGTATTTT.

The V and J genes are TRBV27 and TRBJ1-1; no reliable D call. This CDR3 is built from 14 residues. Germline loops: CDR1 MNHEY, CDR2 SMNVEV (reference sequence). The V end was cut by 5 bases, the J end by 10 bases, with 20 bases between. The CDR3 here is CASSGRIGVEGAFF. DNA for the CDR3: TGTGCCAGCAGTGGGCGGATCGGGGTCGAAGGAGCTTTCTTT.

The genes are TRBV27 and TRBJ1-2, with D possibly TRBD1 on 5 matching bases. The CDR3 sequence is 16 residues long. V gave up 4 bases and J gave up 4 bases, with 19 bases separating them. Per the germline V gene, CDR1 is MNHEY and CDR2 is SMNVEV (reference sequence). CDR3 nucleotide sequence: TGTGCCAGCAGTTCGCATGGGGGGGGTTGGTCCTATGGCTACACCTTC. Protein: CASSSHGGGWSYGYTF.

The rearrangement uses TRBV19 and TRBJ2-3, with D possibly being TRBD1 (6 bases). Germline loops: CDR1 LNHDA, CDR2 SQIVND (reference sequence). V was trimmed by 4 bases and J by 2 bases, leaving 10 bases between them. The CDR3 runs to 14 residues. CDR3 sequence: CASSTDRVTDTQYF. For the CDR3, the DNA is TGTGCCAGTAGTACGGACAGAGTCACAGATACGCAGTATTTT.

The J gene is TRBJ2-2, the V gene TRBV18; 8 bases match TRBD1. This CDR3 is built from 14 residues. Germline CDR1 KGHSH, CDR2 LQKENI. With V trimmed by 3 bases and J by 7 bases, 4 bases remained unmatched. For the CDR3, the DNA is TGTGCCAGCTCACCGGGACAGGATAGCGGGGAGCTGTTTTTT. This translates into CASSPGQDSGELFF.

The chain carries TRBV5-1 and TRBJ2-5; 8 positions match TRBD1. Germline-derived CDR1 and CDR2 are SGHRS and YFSETQ. J lost 4 bases, V lost 0 bases, and 5 bases had no gene match. The CDR3 sequence is 15 residues long. This CDR3 is CASSLGQGIVETQYF. The CDR3 DNA reads as TGCGCCAGCAGCTTGGGACAGGGGATAGTAGAGACCCAGTACTTC.

The chain joins TRBV19 to TRBJ2-1; 10 bases match TRBD2. Germline-derived CDR1 and CDR2 are LNHDA and SQIVND (reference sequence). The CDR3 loop spans 16 amino acids. J lost 0 bases, V lost 4 bases, and 3 bases had no gene match. CDR3 in amino acids: CASSRQRGGSYNEQFF. Here the CDR3 DNA reads TGTGCCAGTAGTAGACAGCGGGGGGGCTCCTACAATGAGCAGTTCTTC. Together with reference TRBV19 and TRBJ2-1, the CDR3 gives the full variable domain: DGGITQSPKYLFRKEGQNVTLSCEQNLNHDAMYWYRQDPGQGLRLIYYSQIVNDFQKGDIAEGYSVSREKKESFPLTVTSAQKNPTAFYLCASSRQRGGSYNEQFFGPGTRLTVL.

This rearrangement joins TRBV9 to TRBJ1-2; perhaps TRBD1 as D (5 bases). V was clipped by 5 bases and J by 0 bases, with 11 bases between them. Germline-derived CDR1 and CDR2 are SGDLS and YYNGEE. The CDR3 contains 14 residues. The CDR3: CASRQTASNYGYTF. Here the CDR3 DNA reads TGTGCCAGCAGGCAGACAGCGTCTAACTATGGCTACACCTTC.

The chain is built from TRBV21-1 and TRBJ2-7; the table's D call, TRBD1, has no DNA check behind it. TRBV21-1 is a pseudogene segment. The CDR3 is 13 residues long. The CDR3 nucleotides are TGTGCCAGCCGGGCCGGGACAGACTACGAGCAGTACTTC. It translates to CASRAGTDYEQYF.

This clone was counted only a few times. This rearrangement joins TRBV19 to TRBJ1-1, with D possibly being TRBD1 (6 bases). The V gene lost 0 bases and the J gene lost 1 base, with 9 bases spanning the gap. The CDR3 contains 15 residues. Germline V gene data show CDR1 as LNHDA and CDR2 as SQIVND (reference sequence). The CDR3 DNA reads as TGTGCCAGTAGTATAGAGACAGGTCCGAACACTGAAGCTTTCTTT. Translation gives CASSIETGPNTEAFF.

CDR3 protein: CASSQARVNEQFF. DNA of the CDR3: TGTGCCAGCAGCCAAGCCAGGGTAAATGAGCAGTTCTTC. The rearrangement uses TRBV14 and TRBJ2-1; D perhaps matches TRBD1 (5 bases). The germline V gene has CDR1 SGHDN and CDR2 FVKESK. This CDR3 spans 13 amino acids. The V end lost 1 base, the J end lost 7 bases, and 8 bases lay between the germline ends.

The rearrangement links TRBV3-1 (or the pseudogene TRBV3-2) to TRBJ1-6, with 10 bases aligning to TRBD1. The germline V gene has CDR1 LGHDT and CDR2 YNNKEL (reference sequence). V gave up 1 base and J gave up 7 bases; unmatched junction bases: 1. There are 15 residues in the CDR3. The CDR3 loop is CASSQGDRGNSPLHF. Written as DNA, the CDR3 is TGTGCCAGCAGCCAAGGGGACAGGGGAAATTCACCCCTCCACTTT.